The entry below describes one T cell receptor (beta chain). The CDR3 sequence is 14 residues long. CDR1 and CDR2 from the germline V gene are GTSNPN and SVGIG (reference sequence). Trimming left V 4 bases short and J 5 bases short, with 16 bases between. These data come from a study of control samples from healthy donors and cancer patients. Some clones are missing from TCRdb's copy, which holds only in-frame ones; the method was immunoSEQ multiplex PCR. The sample records around 76,000 clones, 89% being singletons. The receptor was isolated from a woman between 45 and 60 years old with colorectal cancer. V usage is TRBV30 and J usage is TRBJ2-3, with a tentative D call TRBD2 (7 bases). The sample consisted of PBMCs. Here the CDR3 reads CAWTLGGALDTQYF. CDR3 coding DNA: TGTGCCTGGACCCTGGGGGGGGCACTAGATACGCAGTATTTT.